One and the same sample provided the 18 T cell receptor beta chains below, sequenced in a study of control samples from healthy donors and cancer patients. Libraries were prepared by immunoSEQ multiplex PCR; TCRdb keeps only in-frame clonotypes and omits some of them. The sample includes about 130,000 clones, about 90% of them seen just once. The sequencing input was blood. The receptors were sampled from a woman in her fifties or sixties in good health.

The CDR3 nucleotides read TGCAGCGTTGCGCAGGAGGCCCACCTTTCCGAGCAGTACTTC. Protein sequence: CSVAQEAHLSEQYF. The chain employs TRBV29-1 and TRBJ2-7; D might be TRBD2 (5 bases). Germline V gene sequence: CDR1 SQVTM, CDR2 ANQGSEA. Between the trimmed V and J ends, which lost 4 bases and 6 bases, there was a span of 19 bases. This CDR3 contains 14 residues.

This clone appeared a single time. V gene TRBV24-1 combines with J gene TRBJ2-1; 9 bases are a match to TRBD2. Germline trimming cut 0 bases from V and 0 bases from J; bases unmatched to any gene: 5. This CDR3 has 18 residues. The V gene's germline CDR1 is KGHDR and CDR2 SFDVKD. CDR3 bases: TGTGCCACCAGTGATTTGCGTAGCGGGAGCGTCTCCTACAATGAGCAGTTCTTC. Its translation: CATSDLRSGSVSYNEQFF.

This chain links TRBV5-1 with TRBJ2-2; 11 bases fit TRBD2. Germline-derived CDR1 and CDR2 are SGHRS and YFSETQ. The ends lost 4 bases at V and 6 bases at J; junction bases unmatched: 5. CDR3 length equals 15 residues. The CDR3 is CASSETSGRSGELFF. CDR3 in DNA: TGCGCCAGCAGCGAAACTAGCGGGAGATCCGGGGAGCTGTTTTTT.

The chain couples TRBV9 to TRBJ2-1; D is unresolved. Germline V gene sequence: CDR1 SGDLS, CDR2 YYNGEE. The CDR3 is 15 residues long. V gave up 1 base and J gave up 1 base, with 9 bases separating them. CDR3 sequence: CASSVSSESYNEQFF. CDR3 bases: TGTGCCAGCAGCGTATCGAGCGAGTCCTACAATGAGCAGTTCTTC.

Concerning this clone: The same CDR3 arises from other DNA sequences in this sample as well. This chain links TRBV5-4 with TRBJ1-6, with D possibly matching TRBD1 (5 bases). Trimming left V 4 bases short and J 10 bases short, with 15 bases between. CDR1 and CDR2 from the germline V gene are SGHNT and YYREEE (reference sequence). The CDR3 covers 14 residues. CDR3 sequence reads: CASSEGQGGSPLHF. DNA for the CDR3: TGTGCCAGCAGCGAAGGGCAGGGTGGGTCACCCCTCCACTTT.

This clone was observed a single time. The rearrangement links TRBV6-5 to TRBJ1-1; TRBD1 matches at 9 bases. Germline-derived CDR1 and CDR2 are MNHEY and SVGAGI. The V gene end was trimmed by 6 bases and the J gene end by 1 base; junction bases not matched to a gene: 3. This CDR3 is built from 14 residues. CDR3 nucleotide sequence: TGTGCCAGCAGCCCGGACAGGGGGAACACTGAAGCTTTCTTT. This encodes CASSPDRGNTEAFF.

The rearrangement links TRBV5-7 to TRBJ2-7; D is possibly TRBD2 (5 bases). TRBV5-7 is an open reading frame, and its role is uncertain. The germline V and J ends were trimmed by 10 bases and 2 bases, with 16 bases remaining between them. The CDR3 contains 13 residues. CDR3 in DNA: TGTGCCGGACCGGGATACCTAACCTACGAGCAGTACTTC. Translated, it gives CAGPGYLTYEQYF.

The rearrangement uses TRBV6-2 or TRBV6-3 and TRBJ2-7; 8 bases match TRBD2. Germline trimming cut 4 bases from V and 4 bases from J; bases unmatched to any gene: 12. The CDR3 is made up of 16 amino acids. Germline CDR1 MNHEY, CDR2 SVGEGT. The CDR3 reads CASSSLYSGGNYEQYF. CDR3 nucleotides: TGTGCCAGCAGTTCGTTATATTCGGGGGGGAATTACGAGCAGTACTTC.

The chain carries TRBV27 and TRBJ2-1; 11 nucleotides agree with TRBD1. Looked up from germline, CDR1 is MNHEY and CDR2 is SMNVEV (reference sequence). This CDR3 is 15 amino acids long. J gave up 7 bases and V 3 bases, and 5 bases lay outside the gene matches. CDR3 loop: CASSLGTGGRNEQFF. CDR3 nucleotide sequence: TGTGCCAGCAGTTTGGGGACAGGGGGACGGAATGAGCAGTTCTTC.

The gene calls are TRBV5-1 and TRBJ2-1; D uncertain. CDR3 length equals 16 residues. The germline gives CDR1 SGHRS, CDR2 YFSETQ. Trimming took 1 base from V and 7 from J, leaving 18 bases between them. CDR3 coding DNA: TGCGCCAGCAGCTTGTCTGGCAACCAAGTGGGGAATGAGCAGTTCTTC. Translation: CASSLSGNQVGNEQFF.

The chain combines TRBV28 with TRBJ1-1; D remains ambiguous. Germline CDR1 reads MDHEN; CDR2 reads SYDVKM. Between the trimmed V and J ends, which lost 7 bases and 1 base, there was a span of 10 bases. The CDR3 has 13 amino acids. The CDR3 protein is CASIKQQNTEAFF. DNA for the CDR3: TGTGCCAGCATTAAACAGCAGAACACTGAAGCTTTCTTT.

The chain uses TRBV13 and TRBJ2-5, with 13 nucleotides matching TRBD2. CDR1 and CDR2 from the germline V gene are PRHDT and FYEKMQ (reference sequence). Trimming took 6 bases from V and 13 from J; bases not matched to a gene: 11. This CDR3 has 14 residues. CDR3: CASSRAGTSGTVYF. As DNA, the CDR3 is TGTGCCAGCAGTCGAGCCGGGACTAGCGGGACTGTGTACTTC.

This clone has only a few counts. The CDR3 nucleotides read TGTGCCAGCAGTCAATCCAAACCAGGGACAGGGGTTGAAAAACTGTTTTTT. Encoded protein: CASSQSKPGTGVEKLFF. V gene TRBV7-9 combines with J gene TRBJ1-4; 10 bases match TRBD1. Per the germline V gene, CDR1 is SEHNR and CDR2 is FQNEAQ (reference sequence). V was clipped by 6 bases and J by 7 bases; unmatched bases: 14. The CDR3 loop spans 17 amino acids.

V gene TRBV12-3 or TRBV12-4 combines with J gene TRBJ2-2; D may be TRBD2 (5 bases). The CDR3 consists of 13 residues. V gave up 3 bases and J gave up 5 bases, with 7 bases separating them. The chain's CDR3 is CASSFGGTGELFF. The CDR3 coding sequence is TGTGCCAGCAGTTTCGGCGGGACCGGGGAGCTGTTTTTT.

The gene calls are TRBV19 and TRBJ1-6; no firm D call. The CDR3 length is 13 residues. With 6 bases removed from V and 8 bases from J, the gap between germline ends came to 11 bases. Germline CDR1 reads LNHDA; CDR2 reads SQIVND (reference sequence). CDR3 nucleotide sequence: TGTGCCAGTAGCGAGGACCCCCATTCACCCCTCCACTTT. Amino acids: CASSEDPHSPLHF.

The chain carries TRBV5-1 and TRBJ1-3; D unresolved. Germline loops: CDR1 SGHRS, CDR2 YFSETQ. Trimming took off 0 bases at V and 4 bases at J, with 14 bases between the two ends. CDR3 length: 16 amino acids. The CDR3 nucleotides are TGCGCCAGCAGCTTGGCTGGAGAGGGCTCGGGAAACACCATATATTTT. Translation: CASSLAGEGSGNTIYF.

The chain links TRBV5-4 to TRBJ2-5, with 9 nucleotides matching TRBD2. J lost 4 bases, V lost 4 bases, and 11 bases had no gene match. CDR1 and CDR2 (germline): SGHNT, YYREEE (reference sequence). The CDR3 runs 16 residues. The CDR3, as DNA: TGTGCCAGCAGCCACGTGGCGCGGGGGGGCCCAGAGACCCAGTACTTC. Amino acids: CASSHVARGGPETQYF. The whole variable domain, remainder taken from reference TRBV5-4 and TRBJ2-5, is ETGVTQSPTHLIKTRGQQVTLRCSSQSGHNTVSWYQQALGQGPQFIFQYYREEENGRGNFPPRFSGLQFPNYSSELNVNALELDDSALYLCASSHVARGGPETQYFGPGTRLLVL.

This chain links TRBV7-8 with TRBJ1-2, with a possible D match to TRBD1 (6 bases). This CDR3 is 16 amino acids long. The germline V gene has CDR1 SGHVS and CDR2 FQNEAQ. V shed 0 bases and J shed 1 base, with 12 bases lying between them. CDR3 sequence: CASSLAAGGDNYGYTF. CDR3 DNA sequence: TGTGCCAGCAGCTTAGCCGCGGGGGGCGATAACTATGGCTACACCTTC.